This T cell receptor (beta chain) was found in a study of T cell repertoires in cytomegalovirus infection. On the study more broadly: Public TCR beta signatures were indicative of both CMV infection and a matching HLA type.

TCRdb passed the reads through MiXCR, listing each CDR3 protein once. The table includes about 920,000 distinct CDR3 sequences, approximately 31% detected once. Study-level points and caveats: CMV carriers with the relevant HLA were identified by cumulative public TCR beta family frequency.

This clonotype was counted only a few times. Antigen: not known. CDR1 is SGHTA and CDR2 is FQGNSA in the germline V gene. V gave up 3 bases and J gave up 4 bases, with 9 bases separating them. The CDR3 loop spans 13 amino acids. The rearrangement uses TRBV7-2 and TRBJ1-2; D ambiguous. The material was cultured CD8+ T cells from PBMCs, obtained from culture after CMV antigen stimulation. The receptor was isolated from a human donor in good health (CMV status not recorded). Some clones in this sample may be carry-over from other donors' samples. CDR3 sequence: CASSFSGFYGYTF. The CDR3 DNA follows: TGTGCCAGCAGCTTTTCAGGTTTCTATGGCTACACCTTC. The full variable domain, with the rest looked up from reference TRBV7-2 and TRBJ1-2, is GAGVSQSPSNKVTEKGKDVELRCDPISGHTALYWYRQSLGQGLEFLIYFQGNSAPDKSGLPSDRFSAERTGGSVSTLTIQRTQQEDSAVYLCASSFSGFYGYTFGSGTRLTVV.